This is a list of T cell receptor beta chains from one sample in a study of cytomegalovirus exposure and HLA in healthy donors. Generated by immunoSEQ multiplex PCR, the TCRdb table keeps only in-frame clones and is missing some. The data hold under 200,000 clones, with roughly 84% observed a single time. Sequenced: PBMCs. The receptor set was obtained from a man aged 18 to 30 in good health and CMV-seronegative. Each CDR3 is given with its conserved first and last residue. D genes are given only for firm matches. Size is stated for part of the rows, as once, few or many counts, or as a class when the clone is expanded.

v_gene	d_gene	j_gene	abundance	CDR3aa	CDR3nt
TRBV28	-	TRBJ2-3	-	CASRPAATDTQYF	TGTGCCAGCAGGCCGGCGGCCACAGATACGCAGTATTTT
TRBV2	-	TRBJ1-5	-	CASSTGTVGNQPQHF	TGTGCCAGCAGTACAGGGACGGTTGGCAATCAGCCCCAGCATTTT
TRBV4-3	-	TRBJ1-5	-	CASSLARGANQPQHF	TGCGCCAGCAGCTTGGCGCGCGGGGCGAATCAGCCCCAGCATTTT
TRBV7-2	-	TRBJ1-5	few	CASSLAGEPQHF	TGTGCCAGCAGCTTAGCAGGGGAGCCCCAGCATTTT
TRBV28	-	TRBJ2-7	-	CASNDAGVVSYEQYF	TGTGCCAGCAACGACGCAGGGGTTGTCTCCTACGAGCAGTACTTC
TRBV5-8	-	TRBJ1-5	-	CASSLGLGGGEPQHF	TGTGCCAGCAGCTTGGGGCTAGGGGGGGGAGAGCCCCAGCATTTT
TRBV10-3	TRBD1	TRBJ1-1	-	CAISRQGSALNTEAFF	TGTGCCATCAGCCGACAGGGGTCCGCCTTGAACACTGAAGCTTTCTTT
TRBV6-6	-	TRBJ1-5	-	CASSYQGYSNQPQHF	TGTGCCAGCAGTTACCAGGGCTATAGCAATCAGCCCCAGCATTTT
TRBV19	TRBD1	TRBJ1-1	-	CASSARDRADTEAFF	TGTGCCAGTAGTGCCCGGGACAGGGCGGACACTGAAGCTTTCTTT
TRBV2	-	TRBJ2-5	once	CASSEVRVRLETQYF	TGTGCCAGCAGTGAAGTCAGGGTCCGGTTAGAGACCCAGTACTTC
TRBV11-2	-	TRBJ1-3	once	CASSGRVNTIYF	TGTGCCAGCAGCGGCAGGGTTAACACCATATATTTT
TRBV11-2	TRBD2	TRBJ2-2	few	CASSLGSGGLGELFF	TGTGCCAGCAGCCTTGGTAGCGGGGGGCTCGGGGAGCTGTTTTTT
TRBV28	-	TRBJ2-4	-	CASTRGLAKNIQYF	TGTGCCAGCACCAGAGGTCTAGCCAAAAACATTCAGTACTTC
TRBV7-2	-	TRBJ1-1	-	CASSLGQNTEAFF	TGTGCCAGCAGCTTGGGGCAGAACACTGAAGCTTTCTTT
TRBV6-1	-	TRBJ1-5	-	CASSALRWGTGMGNQPQHF	TGTGCCAGCAGTGCGCTCCGCTGGGGAACAGGGATGGGCAATCAGCCCCAGCATTTT
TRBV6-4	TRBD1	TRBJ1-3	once	CASSDSLVSTGHSGNTIYF	TGTGCCAGCAGTGACTCGTTGGTGTCGACAGGGCATTCCGGAAACACCATATATTTT
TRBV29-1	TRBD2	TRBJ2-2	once	CSVGVRAGERGGELFF	TGCAGCGTTGGGGTCCGAGCGGGAGAAAGAGGCGGGGAGCTGTTTTTT
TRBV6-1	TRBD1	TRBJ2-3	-	CASSDNRGPVTDTQYF	TGTGCCAGCAGTGACAACAGGGGGCCCGTCACAGATACGCAGTATTTT
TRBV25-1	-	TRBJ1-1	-	CASSDGFWNGAFF	TGTGCCAGCAGTGACGGGTTTTGGAACGGGGCTTTCTTT
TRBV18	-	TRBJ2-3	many	CASSTSADTQYF	TGTGCCAGCTCCACATCTGCAGATACGCAGTATTTT
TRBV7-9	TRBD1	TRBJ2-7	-	CSSSPGQGGDLSYEQYF	TGTTCCAGCAGCCCAGGACAAGGGGGCGATCTGTCATACGAGCAGTACTTC
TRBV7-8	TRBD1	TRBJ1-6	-	CASSLAGTGDSPLHF	TGTGCCAGCAGCTTGGCAGGGACAGGGGATTCACCCCTCCACTTT
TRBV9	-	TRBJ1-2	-	CASSVGAGQGPNYGYTF	TGTGCCAGCAGCGTAGGGGCCGGGCAGGGGCCTAACTATGGCTACACCTTC
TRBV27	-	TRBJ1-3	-	CASSRAAGASGNTIYF	TGTGCCAGCAGCCGGGCAGCGGGGGCGTCTGGAAACACCATATATTTT
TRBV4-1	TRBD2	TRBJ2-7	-	CASSQGLAGGREQYF	TGCGCCAGCAGCCAAGGTCTAGCGGGAGGGCGCGAGCAGTACTTC
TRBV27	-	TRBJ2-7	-	CASSLSGRTYEQYF	TGTGCCAGCAGTTTATCAGGCAGGACCTACGAGCAGTACTTC
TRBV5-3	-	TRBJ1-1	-	CARSTSPMLDGANTEAFF	TGTGCCAGAAGCACGAGTCCCATGTTAGATGGGGCGAACACTGAAGCTTTCTTT
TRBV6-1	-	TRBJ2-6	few	CASSPDTAGANVLTF	TGTGCCAGCAGCCCCGACACGGCTGGGGCCAACGTCCTGACTTTC
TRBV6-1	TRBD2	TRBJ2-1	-	CASSETAGDYNEQFF	TGTGCCAGCAGTGAAACCGCGGGAGACTACAATGAGCAGTTCTTC
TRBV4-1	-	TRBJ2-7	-	CASSQGGGSYEQYF	TGCGCCAGCAGCCAAGGAGGGGGCTCCTACGAGCAGTACTTC
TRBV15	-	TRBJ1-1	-	CATSRDSGVAEAFF	TGTGCCACCAGCAGAGATTCCGGGGTGGCCGAAGCTTTCTTT
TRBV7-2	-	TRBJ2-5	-	CASSLGEETQYF	TGTGCCAGCAGCTTAGGAGAAGAGACCCAGTACTTC
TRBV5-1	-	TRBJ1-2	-	CASPEAGGGYTF	TGCGCCAGCCCAGAGGCGGGTGGAGGCTACACCTTC
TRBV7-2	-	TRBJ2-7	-	CASSSRPDSPYEQYF	TGTGCCAGCAGCTCTCGACCGGACAGCCCCTACGAGCAGTACTTC
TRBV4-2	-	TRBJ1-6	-	CASSPSWGDNSPLHF	TGTGCCAGCAGCCCTTCATGGGGGGACAATTCACCCCTCCACTTT
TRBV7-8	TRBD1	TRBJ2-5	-	CASSLAPGGGFGTQYF	TGTGCCAGCAGCTTAGCTCCAGGGGGCGGGTTTGGGACCCAGTACTTC
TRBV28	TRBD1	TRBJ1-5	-	CASSLSRRGLRSNQPQHF	TGTGCCAGCAGTTTATCTAGGAGGGGGCTAAGGAGCAATCAGCCCCAGCATTTT
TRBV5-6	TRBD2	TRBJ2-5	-	CASSLIYLAGEYQETQYF	TGTGCCAGCAGCCTCATTTACTTAGCGGGGGAGTACCAAGAGACCCAGTACTTC
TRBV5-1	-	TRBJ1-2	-	CASSYSRGLSPTNYGYTF	TGCGCCAGCAGCTACAGTCGGGGACTGTCACCAACTAACTATGGCTACACCTTC
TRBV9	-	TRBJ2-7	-	CASSAGVPYYEQYF	TGTGCCAGCAGCGCCGGGGTTCCCTACTACGAGCAGTACTTC
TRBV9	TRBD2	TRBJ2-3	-	CASSVGTSGSTDTQYF	TGTGCCAGCAGCGTTGGGACTAGCGGGAGCACAGATACGCAGTATTTT
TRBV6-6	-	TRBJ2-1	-	CASSYSGPSPGNEQFF	TGTGCCAGCAGTTACTCGGGGCCCTCACCCGGAAATGAGCAGTTCTTC
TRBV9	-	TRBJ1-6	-	CASSPSTGYNSPLHF	TGTGCCAGCAGCCCATCGACAGGTTATAATTCACCCCTCCACTTT
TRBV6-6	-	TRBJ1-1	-	CASISPGNTEAFF	TGTGCCAGCATCTCTCCTGGCAACACTGAAGCTTTCTTT
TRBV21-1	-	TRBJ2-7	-	CASSKEAQGAWEQYF	TGTGCCAGCAGCAAAGAGGCACAGGGGGCTTGGGAGCAGTACTTC
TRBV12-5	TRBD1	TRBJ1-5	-	CARPDGYRGENQPQHF	TGTGCTAGACCCGATGGATACAGGGGGGAGAATCAGCCCCAGCATTTT
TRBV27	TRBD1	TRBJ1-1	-	CASKWGQMNTEAFF	TGTGCCAGCAAATGGGGACAGATGAACACTGAAGCTTTCTTT
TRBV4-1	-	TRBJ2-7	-	CASSQGSYPGEQYF	TGCGCCAGCAGCCAAGGGTCCTACCCGGGGGAGCAGTACTTC
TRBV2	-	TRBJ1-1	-	CASSEWGRNTEAFF	TGTGCCAGCAGTGAATGGGGCAGGAACACTGAAGCTTTCTTT